These 17 T cell receptor beta chains came from one sample sequenced in a study of shared clonotypes between healthy human individuals. Sequencing used immunoSEQ multiplex PCR; TCRdb keeps in-frame clones, though not all of them. The table has 2 million to 2.5 million clones, 85% to 95% seen once; the top ten hold around 0.4%. Source material: naive CD4+ T cells from PBMCs. Subset given: CD45RA+ positively selected. Source of these receptors: a man between 18 and 29 years old in good health. Some clones in this sample may be carry-over from other donors' samples.

The chain employs TRBV28 and TRBJ1-4; a possible D gene is TRBD1 (5 bases). Germline CDR1 is MDHEN and CDR2 is SYDVKM. The CDR3 runs to 17 residues. The V gene lost 5 bases and the J gene lost 4 bases, with 20 bases spanning the gap. In nucleotides, the CDR3 is TGTGCCAGCAGTCCCACTCTACCCGGGACCATTAATGAAAAACTGTTTTTT. Translation gives CASSPTLPGTINEKLFF.

In DNA, the CDR3 is TGCAGCGTTGAAGGGGCTCGGACGGAAAGCATGAACACTGAAGCTTTCTTT. Its translation: CSVEGARTESMNTEAFF. V and J are TRBV29-1 and TRBJ1-1; D gene unclear. Germline loops: CDR1 SQVTM, CDR2 ANQGSEA. V was pared by 1 base and J by 0 bases, with 18 bases between. CDR3 length: 17 amino acids.

In regard to this clone: In the same sample, other DNA sequences code for this CDR3. The chain recombines TRBV19 with TRBJ1-1; D unresolved. Trimming left V 1 base short and J 5 bases short, with 2 bases between. Germline CDR1 and CDR2: LNHDA and SQIVND (reference sequence). This CDR3 region has 11 residues. The CDR3 region has the DNA TGTGCCAGTAGTATAGCGACTGAAGCTTTCTTT. Amino acid sequence: CASSIATEAFF.

This chain connects TRBV5-4 to TRBJ1-2; D may be TRBD1 (6 bases). The CDR3 length is 16 residues. V was shortened by 0 bases and J by 9 bases, with 21 bases between the two germline ends. Per the germline V gene, CDR1 is SGHNT and CDR2 is YYREEE (reference sequence). This CDR3 is CASSLAFSSRGPRYTF. The DNA for the CDR3 is TGTGCCAGCAGCTTGGCCTTCTCTAGCAGGGGACCACGCTACACCTTC.

The gene calls are TRBV7-3 and TRBJ1-1, with D unresolved. The V gene's germline CDR1 is SGHTA and CDR2 FQGTGA. The V gene lost 2 bases and the J gene lost 0 bases, with 13 bases spanning the gap. The CDR3 extends over 16 amino acids. The CDR3: CASSLGLRQMNTEAFF. In DNA form, the CDR3 reads TGTGCCAGCAGCTTAGGGTTGCGGCAGATGAACACTGAAGCTTTCTTT. Together with reference TRBV7-3 and TRBJ1-1, the CDR3 gives the full variable domain: GAGVSQTPSNKVTEKGKYVELRCDPISGHTALYWYRQSLGQGPEFLIYFQGTGAADDSGLPNDRFFAVRPEGSVSTLKIQRTERGDSAVYLCASSLGLRQMNTEAFFGQGTRLTVV.

The V gene is TRBV11-3, the J gene TRBJ2-3; 9 bases are shared with TRBD2. With 4 bases clipped from V and 4 bases from J, the junction kept 12 bases outside the gene matches. CDR3 length: 17 residues. Germline V gene data show CDR1 as SGHNT and CDR2 as YENEEA. The CDR3 is CASSSSFEREAPDTQYF. As DNA, the CDR3 is TGTGCCAGCAGCTCCTCCTTTGAGCGGGAGGCCCCAGATACGCAGTATTTT.

This clone was recorded only once. Other DNA sequences within the sample encode an identical CDR3. CDR3 DNA sequence: TGTGCCAGCAGAGGTGATGGCTACACCTTC. Translated, it gives CASRGDGYTF. The rearrangement uses TRBV6-5 and TRBJ1-2; D uncertain. CDR1 and CDR2 from the germline V gene are MNHEY and SVGAGI. V was clipped by 6 bases and J by 6 bases, with 5 bases between them. The CDR3 contains 10 residues.

The gene calls are TRBV11-3 and TRBJ2-5, with D possibly being TRBD2 (5 bases). Trimming left V 1 base short and J 0 bases short, with 9 bases between. The CDR3 totals 15 residues. CDR1 is SGHNT, CDR2 YENEEA, per germline. CDR3 loop: CASSLGTADQETQYF. The CDR3 coding sequence is TGTGCCAGCAGCTTAGGCACAGCGGACCAAGAGACCCAGTACTTC.

The V and J genes are TRBV11-3 and TRBJ2-7; D is possibly TRBD1 or TRBD2 (5 bases each). Deletions cut 4 bases from V and 6 bases from J, with 10 bases between. This CDR3 contains 12 residues. CDR1 and CDR2 (germline): SGHNT, YENEEA. CDR3 nucleotide sequence: TGTGCCAGCAGCTCCTTTGGGGGCGAGCAGTACTTC. It translates to CASSSFGGEQYF. Using reference TRBV11-3 and TRBJ2-7 for the parts outside the CDR3, the full variable domain is EAGVVQSPRYKIIEKKQPVAFWCNPISGHNTLYWYLQNLGQGPELLIRYENEEAVDDSQLPKDRFSAERLKGVDSTLKIQPAELGDSAVYLCASSSFGGEQYFGPGTRLTVT.

CDR3 nucleotides: TGTGCCAGCTCCCCCCGTTCCGGGCCCTCCTACAATGAGCAGTTCTTC. Residues: CASSPRSGPSYNEQFF. The chain employs TRBV18 and TRBJ2-1, with D uncertain. The CDR3 has 16 amino acids. Per the germline V gene, CDR1 is KGHSH and CDR2 is LQKENI. The V and J ends lost 6 bases and 0 bases respectively, with 15 bases between them.

The chain carries TRBV5-1 and TRBJ2-7; 8 positions agree with TRBD1. The V gene end was trimmed by 4 bases and the J gene end by 2 bases; junction bases not matched to a gene: 8. This CDR3 spans 15 amino acids. CDR1 SGHRS and CDR2 YFSETQ come from the germline V gene. The CDR3 loop is CASSPRGTGPYEQYF. The CDR3 coding sequence is TGCGCCAGCAGCCCCCGCGGGACAGGCCCCTACGAGCAGTACTTC.

V and J are TRBV27 and TRBJ2-7, with D perhaps TRBD1 (5 bases). The CDR3 runs to 15 residues. The V gene's germline CDR1 is MNHEY and CDR2 SMNVEV (reference sequence). Trimming removed 5 bases from V and 7 bases from J, with 21 bases in between. CDR3 residues: CASSPLGVFPGEQYF. CDR3 nucleotides: TGTGCCAGCAGTCCCCTAGGGGTCTTCCCCGGGGAGCAGTACTTC.

V usage is TRBV5-1 and J usage is TRBJ2-5, with TRBD1 matching 7 bases. V gave up 0 bases and J gave up 5 bases; unmatched junction bases: 7. This CDR3 region has 15 residues. Germline V gene data show CDR1 as SGHRS and CDR2 as YFSETQ. DNA for the CDR3: TGCGCCAGCAGCTTGGACAGGGGCGCCGGGGAGACCCAGTACTTC. This sequence encodes CASSLDRGAGETQYF.

The J gene is TRBJ2-3, the V gene TRBV14; D assignment may be TRBD1 or TRBD2 (5 bases each). V gave up 4 bases and J gave up 4 bases, with 15 bases separating them. Germline loops: CDR1 SGHDN, CDR2 FVKESK. The CDR3 consists of 15 residues. The CDR3 nucleotides are TGTGCCAGCAGCCGCCGGGACGGATGGGCAGATACGCAGTATTTT. It yields the protein CASSRRDGWADTQYF. Full variable domain (remainder filled in from reference TRBV14 and TRBJ2-3): EAGVTQFPSHSVIEKGQTVTLRCDPISGHDNLYWYRRVMGKEIKFLLHFVKESKQDESGMPNNRFLAERTGGTYSTLKVQPAELEDSGVYFCASSRRDGWADTQYFGPGTRLTVL.

The table lists this clone with a count of one. The V and J genes are TRBV6-1 and TRBJ1-2, with D possibly TRBD1 on 5 matching bases. In germline, CDR1 is MNHNS, CDR2 SASEGT. Trimming stripped 8 bases from V and 6 bases from J, with 16 bases between. CDR3 size: 13 residues. Written as DNA, the CDR3 is TGTGCCAGCTGGTCGCCGAGCAGGGATGGCTACACCTTC. Amino acid sequence: CASWSPSRDGYTF.

This chain joins TRBV5-4 and TRBJ2-2; 10 bases are shared with TRBD2. The CDR3 is 16 residues long. Germline values: CDR1 SGHNT, CDR2 YYREEE (reference sequence). V trimming: 6 bases; J trimming: 5 bases; junction bases outside the gene matches: 10. The CDR3 here is CASTNQPGLATGELFF. In DNA, the CDR3 is TGTGCCAGCACCAACCAGCCGGGACTAGCGACCGGGGAGCTGTTTTTT.

The genes are TRBV2 and TRBJ2-1; 11 positions agree with TRBD2. Per germline, CDR1 SNHLY and CDR2 FYNNEI. Losses at the gene ends were 0 bases for V and 10 bases for J; bases not matched to a gene: 5. This CDR3 spans 15 amino acids. The CDR3, as DNA: TGTGCCAGCAGTGAAGCCCTAGCGGGGGGAGGGGAGCAGTTCTTC. It specifies CASSEALAGGGEQFF.